Presented here are 16 T cell receptor beta chains from one specimen sequenced in a study of cytomegalovirus exposure and HLA in healthy donors. Researchers ran the PCR with 60 Vbeta and 13 Jbeta primers. Only in-frame clones appear in the TCRdb table, and some are missing; sequencing was by immunoSEQ multiplex PCR. This table holds 140,000 to 150,000 clones, about 70% found once. Sequencing was done on a sample of PBMCs. Every receptor here comes from a woman aged 60-75 years in good health and CMV-seropositive.

This clone was detected once. The CDR3 DNA reads as TGTGCCAGCAGGCCCCTCGGGGGAGCTTACAATGAGCAGTTCTTC. Its protein is CASRPLGGAYNEQFF. The chain carries TRBV6-5 and TRBJ2-1; tentatively, D is TRBD2 (6 bases). CDR1 is MNHEY, CDR2 SVGAGI, per germline. Trimming removed 6 bases at V and 4 bases at J, with 16 bases between. The CDR3 is 15 amino acids.

This clone turned up a few times. The genes are TRBV28 and TRBJ1-2, with D possibly matching TRBD1 (5 bases). The CDR3 totals 15 residues. The V end lost 3 bases, the J end lost 0 bases, and 11 bases lay between the germline ends. The germline V gene has CDR1 MDHEN and CDR2 SYDVKM. The CDR3 DNA is TGTGCCAGCAGTTTGGGGCCTCCTGCTAACTATGGCTACACCTTC. This sequence encodes CASSLGPPANYGYTF.

The chain is built from TRBV28 and TRBJ2-7; D is possibly TRBD1 (6 bases). Germline-derived CDR1 and CDR2 are MDHEN and SYDVKM. The CDR3 length is 18 residues. V was pared by 6 bases and J by 2 bases, with 26 bases between. Here the CDR3 DNA reads TGTGCCAGCAGCCTATATTGGGACATTCCTAACTTTACCTACGAGCAGTACTTC. This codes for CASSLYWDIPNFTYEQYF. Drawing the rest from reference TRBV28 and TRBJ2-7, the complete variable domain is DVKVTQSSRYLVKRTGEKVFLECVQDMDHENMFWYRQDPGLGLRLIYFSYDVKMKEKGDIPEGYSVSREKKERFSLILESASTNQTSMYLCASSLYWDIPNFTYEQYFGPGTRLTVT.

This chain connects TRBV5-1 to TRBJ2-7; D remains unclear. The germline V gene has CDR1 SGHRS and CDR2 YFSETQ. The CDR3 contains 14 residues. The V and J ends lost 0 bases and 1 base respectively, with 8 bases between them. CDR3 protein: CASSLAEISYEQYF. For the CDR3, the DNA is TGCGCCAGCAGCTTGGCCGAGATTTCCTACGAGCAGTACTTC.

The rearrangement links TRBV4-2 to TRBJ2-1; tentative D call: TRBD1 (5 bases). Between the trimmed V and J ends, which lost 0 bases and 7 bases, there was a span of 13 bases. From germline, CDR1 is LGHNA and CDR2 YNFKEQ. The CDR3 is 15 amino acids. In DNA form, the CDR3 reads TGTGCCAGCAGCCAAGAGGGTGGGGCTGGGAATGAGCAGTTCTTC. Protein product: CASSQEGGAGNEQFF.

The chain couples TRBV5-1 to TRBJ2-7, with D tentatively TRBD2 (5 bases). Germline V gene data show CDR1 as SGHRS and CDR2 as YFSETQ. V was pared by 2 bases and J by 3 bases, with 9 bases between. CDR3 length: 13 residues. DNA of the CDR3: TGCGCCAGCAGCTTCGACGGGATCTACGAGCAGTACTTC. Its translation is CASSFDGIYEQYF.

This clone was recorded only once. The V gene is TRBV5-6, the J gene TRBJ2-7; TRBD1 aligns across 8 bases. J gave up 1 base and V 4 bases, and 4 bases lay outside the gene matches. The germline CDR1 and CDR2 sequences are SGHDT and YYEEEE. This CDR3 contains 14 residues. CDR3 sequence reads: CASSMGQASYEQYF. Here the CDR3 DNA reads TGTGCCAGCAGCATGGGACAGGCGTCCTACGAGCAGTACTTC. The full variable domain, rest sourced from reference TRBV5-6 and TRBJ2-7, is DAGVTQSPTHLIKTRGQQVTLRCSPKSGHDTVSWYQQALGQGPQFIFQYYEEEERQRGNFPDRFSGHQFPNYSSELNVNALLLGDSALYLCASSMGQASYEQYFGPGTRLTVT.

This rearrangement joins TRBV5-1 to TRBJ2-3; the D is unclear. The V and J ends lost 1 base and 0 bases respectively, with 12 bases between them. This CDR3 spans 16 amino acids. In germline, CDR1 is SGHRS, CDR2 YFSETQ. This chain's CDR3 is CASSLSVNPSTDTQYF. DNA for the CDR3: TGCGCCAGCAGCTTGAGCGTAAATCCTAGCACAGATACGCAGTATTTT.

This rearrangement joins TRBV30 to TRBJ1-1; perhaps TRBD1 as D (6 bases). Germline assignment: CDR1 GTSNPN and CDR2 SVGIG (reference sequence). V was pared by 4 bases and J by 10 bases, with 16 bases between. This CDR3 is built from 12 residues. The CDR3 DNA is TGTGCCTGGAACCAGGGCGAAGGGGGAGCTTTCTTT. Translating it yields CAWNQGEGGAFF.

The V gene is TRBV6-5, the J gene TRBJ2-3, with a tentative D call TRBD1 (5 bases). The CDR3 runs 13 residues. Germline-derived CDR1 and CDR2 are MNHEY and SVGAGI. V was shortened by 6 bases and J by 5 bases, with 12 bases between the two germline ends. The chain's CDR3 is CASSRLGQDTQYF. In nucleotides, the CDR3 is TGTGCCAGCAGCCGCCTGGGGCAAGATACGCAGTATTTT.

The V gene is TRBV16, the J gene TRBJ2-7; 7 nucleotides line up with TRBD1. The CDR3 loop spans 13 amino acids. Germline loops: CDR1 KGHSY, CDR2 FQNENV. The trim removed 4 bases at V and 4 bases at J, leaving 4 bases unmatched. The CDR3 protein is CASSLGQMYEQYF. CDR3 bases: TGTGCCAGCAGCCTGGGACAGATGTACGAGCAGTACTTC.

The chain couples TRBV7-2 to TRBJ1-2, with unresolved D. Germline CDR1 SGHTA, CDR2 FQGNSA. V was trimmed by 1 base and J by 4 bases, leaving 7 bases between them. The CDR3 totals 13 residues. The CDR3 loop is CASSLGHVYGYTF. The CDR3 DNA is TGTGCCAGCAGCTTAGGGCACGTCTATGGCTACACCTTC. The variable domain in full, with the rest retrieved from reference TRBV7-2 and TRBJ1-2, is GAGVSQSPSNKVTEKGKDVELRCDPISGHTALYWYRQSLGQGLEFLIYFQGNSAPDKSGLPSDRFSAERTGGSVSTLTIQRTQQEDSAVYLCASSLGHVYGYTFGSGTRLTVV.

This clone has more than one count but fewer than ten. V is TRBV30 and J is TRBJ2-7; 9 bases are shared with TRBD2. This CDR3 has 13 residues. Trimming at V came to 3 bases and at J to 2 bases, leaving 2 bases not matched to a gene. Per the germline V gene, CDR1 is GTSNPN and CDR2 is SVGIG (reference sequence). CDR3 sequence: CAWRVAGAYEQYF. CDR3 coding DNA: TGTGCCTGGAGAGTAGCGGGAGCCTACGAGCAGTACTTC.

This chain uses TRBV6-1 with TRBJ2-1; the match to TRBD2 covers 12 bases. V gave up 8 bases and J gave up 10 bases; unmatched junction bases: 6. CDR3 size: 13 residues. The germline CDR1 and CDR2 sequences are MNHNS and SASEGT. DNA of the CDR3: TGTGCCAGCCTCGGACTAGCGGGAATGGAGCAGTTCTTC. Its protein product is CASLGLAGMEQFF.

This clone was found a few times. Here the CDR3 reads CASRGQGLYTGELFF. The DNA of the CDR3 is TGTGCCAGCAGGGGACAGGGTCTGTACACCGGGGAGCTGTTTTTT. This chain uses TRBV25-1 with TRBJ2-2; 9 positions match TRBD1. Trimming cost V 6 bases and J 3 bases; bases outside gene matches: 5. Looked up from germline, CDR1 is MGHDK and CDR2 is SYGVNS. The CDR3 totals 15 residues.

The V and J genes are TRBV28 and TRBJ2-7, with D perhaps matching TRBD1 (6 bases). V was trimmed by 6 bases and J by 11 bases, leaving 14 bases between them. Germline V gene sequence: CDR1 MDHEN, CDR2 SYDVKM. The CDR3 sequence is 11 residues long. In DNA form, the CDR3 reads TGTGCCAGCAGCTCCAGGGGTCCAGAGTACTTC. This codes for CASSSRGPEYF.